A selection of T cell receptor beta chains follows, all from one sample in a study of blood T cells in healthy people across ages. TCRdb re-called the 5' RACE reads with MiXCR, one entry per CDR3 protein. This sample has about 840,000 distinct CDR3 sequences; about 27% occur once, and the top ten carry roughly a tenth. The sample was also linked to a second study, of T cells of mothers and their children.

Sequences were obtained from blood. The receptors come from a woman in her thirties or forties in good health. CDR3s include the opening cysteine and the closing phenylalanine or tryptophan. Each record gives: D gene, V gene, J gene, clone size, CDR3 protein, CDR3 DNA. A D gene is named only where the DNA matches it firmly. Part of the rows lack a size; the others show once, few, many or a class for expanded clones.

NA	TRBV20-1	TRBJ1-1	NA	CSATRVGTEVFF	TGCAGTGCTACCAGGGTGGGCACTGAAGTTTTCTTT
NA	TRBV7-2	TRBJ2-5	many	CASSPNREETQYF	TGTGCCAGCAGCCCGAACAGGGAAGAGACCCAGTACTTC
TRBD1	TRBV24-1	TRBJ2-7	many	CATAGTGMYEQYF	TGTGCCACCGCCGGGACAGGGATGTACGAGCAGTACTTC
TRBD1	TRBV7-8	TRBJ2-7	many	CASSLAAGTDYEQYF	TGTGCCAGCAGCTTAGCGGCAGGGACAGACTACGAGCAGTACTTC
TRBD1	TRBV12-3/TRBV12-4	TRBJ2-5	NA	CASSLRGPETQYF	TGTGCCAGCAGTTTAAGGGGGCCAGAGACCCAGTACTTC
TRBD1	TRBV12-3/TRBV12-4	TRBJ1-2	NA	CASSFRGTGGNGYTF	TGTGCCAGCAGTTTTCGAGGGACAGGGGGGAATGGCTACACCTTC
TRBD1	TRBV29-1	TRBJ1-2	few	CSVQGGSGRGYTF	TGCAGCGTGCAGGGGGGGAGCGGGCGCGGCTACACCTTC
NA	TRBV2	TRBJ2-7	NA	CASRVVGYEQYF	TGTGCCAGCAGGGTGGTTGGCTACGAGCAGTACTTC
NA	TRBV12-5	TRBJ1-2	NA	CASGLGARRDGYTF	TGTGCTAGTGGTTTGGGGGCAAGGCGAGATGGCTACACCTTC
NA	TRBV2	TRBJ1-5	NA	CASSVSGRPQHF	TGTGCCAGCAGTGTATCAGGCCGGCCCCAGCATTTT
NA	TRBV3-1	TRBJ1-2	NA	CASSQGAQGPYGYTF	TGTGCCAGCAGCCAAGGGGCCCAGGGGCCCTATGGCTACACCTTC
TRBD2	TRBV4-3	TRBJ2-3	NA	CASSQTAGGGPDTQYF	TGCGCCAGCAGCCAGACTGCAGGCGGGGGGCCAGATACGCAGTATTTT
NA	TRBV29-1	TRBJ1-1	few	CSVKETGKMNTEAFF	TGCAGCGTGAAGGAGACAGGAAAAATGAACACTGAAGCTTTCTTT
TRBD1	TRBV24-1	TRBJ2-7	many	CATSDPGGTGDEQYF	TGTGCCACCAGTGATCCTGGGGGGACAGGGGATGAGCAGTACTTC
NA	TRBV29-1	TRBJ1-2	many	CSVDFNYGYTF	TGCAGCGTCGATTTTAACTATGGCTACACCTTC
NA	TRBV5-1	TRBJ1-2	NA	CASSLVAGIYGYTF	TGCGCCAGCAGCTTGGTCGCAGGGATCTATGGCTACACCTTC
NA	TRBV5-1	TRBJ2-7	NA	CASSLAVRRYSYEQYF	TGCGCCAGCAGCTTGGCAGTCCGACGATATTCCTACGAGCAGTACTTC
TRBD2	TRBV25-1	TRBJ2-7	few	CAGLRGELEPSSFEQYF	TGTGCCGGTCTTCGGGGGGAGTTGGAACCCTCTTCTTTCGAGCAGTACTTC
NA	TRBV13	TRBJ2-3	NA	CASSLGTTSGKDTQYF	TGTGCCAGCAGCTTAGGGACCACGTCGGGGAAAGATACGCAGTATTTT
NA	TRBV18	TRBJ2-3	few	CASSPGASSTDTQYF	TGTGCCAGCTCACCCGGGGCTAGCAGCACAGATACGCAGTATTTT
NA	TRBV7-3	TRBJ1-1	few	CASSIGTGAVAFF	TGTGCCAGCAGCATCGGGACTGGTGCGGTAGCTTTCTTT
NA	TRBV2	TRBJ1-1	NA	CASREFQGMNTEAFF	TGTGCCAGCAGAGAATTCCAGGGCATGAACACGGAAGCTTTCTTT
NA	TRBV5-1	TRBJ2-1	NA	CASSANWGNEQFF	TGCGCCAGCAGCGCCAATTGGGGTAATGAGCAGTTCTTC
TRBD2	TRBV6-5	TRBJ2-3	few	CASSYLDGGASGGPDTQYF	TGTGCCAGCAGTTACCTGGACGGGGGGGCTAGCGGGGGGCCAGATACGCAGTATTTT
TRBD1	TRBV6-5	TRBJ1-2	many	CASSYSAGGTYGYTF	TGTGCCAGCAGTTACTCGGCAGGGGGGACTTATGGCTACACCTTC
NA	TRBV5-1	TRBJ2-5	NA	CASRMDQETQYF	TGCGCCAGCAGAATGGATCAAGAGACCCAGTACTTC
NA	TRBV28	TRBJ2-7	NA	CASSLIGSNEQYF	TGTGCCAGCAGTTTAATCGGGAGTAACGAGCAGTACTTC
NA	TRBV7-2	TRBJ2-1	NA	CASSLSPSVGNEQFF	TGTGCCAGCAGCTTAAGTCCTAGCGTGGGGAATGAGCAGTTCTTC
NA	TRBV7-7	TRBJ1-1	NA	CASSPGLTNTEAFF	TGTGCTAGCAGCCCGGGACTTACGAACACTGAAGCTTTCTTT
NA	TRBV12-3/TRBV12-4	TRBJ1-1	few	CASSLIQGRTEAFF	TGTGCCAGCAGTCTTATTCAAGGGCGCACTGAAGCTTTCTTT
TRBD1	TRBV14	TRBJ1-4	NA	CASSQEGGTGAEKLFF	TGTGCCAGCAGCCAAGAAGGGGGGACAGGGGCCGAAAAACTGTTTTTT
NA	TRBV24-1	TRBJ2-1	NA	CATSVGRWGNEQFF	TGTGCCACCAGTGTGGGTCGGTGGGGGAATGAGCAGTTCTTC
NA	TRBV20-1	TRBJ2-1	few	CSANSRDSGTYNEQFF	TGCAGTGCGAACTCCCGGGACAGCGGGACCTACAATGAGCAGTTCTTC
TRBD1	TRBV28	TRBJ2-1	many	CASRTRRQGASKQFF	TGTGCCAGCAGGACCAGGCGGCAGGGGGCATCGAAGCAGTTCTTC
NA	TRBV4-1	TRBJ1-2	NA	CASSQDALNYDYTF	TGCGCCAGCAGCCAAGACGCTTTGAACTATGACTACACCTTC
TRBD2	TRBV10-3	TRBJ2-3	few	CAISESKGSGGLTDTQYF	TGTGCCATCAGTGAGTCGAAAGGTAGCGGGGGGCTCACAGATACGCAGTATTTT
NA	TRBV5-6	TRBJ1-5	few	CASSFSLNQPQHF	TGTGCCAGCAGCTTTTCCTTGAATCAGCCCCAGCATTTT
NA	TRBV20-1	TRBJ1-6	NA	CSQRTSNSPLHF	TGCAGTCAAAGGACAAGTAATTCACCCCTCCACTTT
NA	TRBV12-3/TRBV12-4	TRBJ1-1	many	CASSGTVNTEAFF	TGTGCCAGCAGTGGGACGGTGAACACTGAAGCTTTCTTT